The 30 T cell receptor beta chains below all came from one sample that was sequenced in a study of blood T cell repertoires in COVID-19. TCRdb's table, derived via immunoSEQ multiplex PCR, lists solely in-frame clones and lacks some. The sample comprises about 120,000 clones, 75% to 80% of which are singletons, and approximately 7.9% rests with the top ten. Sample: peripheral blood. These receptors were collected from a human donor in a cohort sampled during active COVID-19.

V gene TRBV5-1 combines with J gene TRBJ2-5; a possible D gene is TRBD2 (5 bases). The CDR3 is 12 amino acids. Germline V gene data show CDR1 as SGHRS and CDR2 as YFSETQ. V was shortened by 4 bases and J by 3 bases, with 7 bases between the two germline ends. CDR3 loop: CASSREEETQYF. The CDR3 DNA follows: TGCGCCAGCAGCCGGGAAGAAGAGACCCAGTACTTC.

This clone was detected a few times. This chain joins TRBV11-1 and TRBJ1-4; D unresolved. Trimming shortened V by 0 bases and J by 8 bases, and 13 bases separated the two germline ends. CDR3 length equals 15 residues. Per the germline V gene, CDR1 is SGHAT and CDR2 is FQDESV (reference sequence). The CDR3 bases are TGTGCCAGCAGCTTAGCAGTGGGCTCAATGGAAAAACTGTTTTTT. Translation gives CASSLAVGSMEKLFF. The whole variable domain, filled in from reference TRBV11-1 and TRBJ1-4, reads EAEVAQSPRYKITEKSQAVAFWCDPISGHATLYWYRQILGQGPELLVQFQDESVVDDSQLPKDRFSAERLKGVDSTLKIQPAELGDSAMYLCASSLAVGSMEKLFFGSGTQLSVL.

This clone appeared a few times. The rearrangement joins TRBV19 to TRBJ1-1, with 7 bases identical to TRBD1. J gave up 2 bases and V 10 bases, and 4 bases lay outside the gene matches. The germline V gene has CDR1 LNHDA and CDR2 SQIVND (reference sequence). The CDR3 has 12 amino acids. CDR3 nucleotides: TGTGCCACCCGACAGGGAAACACTGAAGCTTTCTTT. It yields the protein CATRQGNTEAFF. Supplemented by reference TRBV19 and TRBJ1-1, the full variable domain reads DGGITQSPKYLFRKEGQNVTLSCEQNLNHDAMYWYRQDPGQGLRLIYYSQIVNDFQKGDIAEGYSVSREKKESFPLTVTSAQKNPTAFYLCATRQGNTEAFFGQGTRLTVV.

This rearrangement joins TRBV11-2 to TRBJ2-2; 10 bases agree with TRBD1. Germline trimming cut 1 base from V and 4 bases from J; bases unmatched to any gene: 3. The CDR3 contains 16 residues. Germline-derived CDR1 and CDR2 are SGHAT and FQNNGV. The CDR3 sequence: CASSLGGTGATGELFF. In DNA form, the CDR3 reads TGTGCCAGCAGCTTAGGGGGGACAGGGGCCACCGGGGAGCTGTTTTTT.

The chain carries TRBV27 and TRBJ2-7; 8 bases map to TRBD1. The V gene end was trimmed by 3 bases and the J gene end by 7 bases; junction bases not matched to a gene: 17. The length of the CDR3 is 17 residues. Germline CDR1 and CDR2: MNHEY and SMNVEV (reference sequence). This CDR3 reads CASSFLPLGTGAGEQYF. The CDR3 DNA sequence: TGTGCCAGCAGTTTTCTTCCTTTAGGGACAGGAGCAGGGGAGCAGTACTTC.

This chain connects TRBV27 to TRBJ2-7, with 7 bases matching TRBD2. V lost 8 bases to trimming and J lost 2 bases; unmatched junction nucleotides: 12. This CDR3 contains 15 residues. CDR1 and CDR2 (germline): MNHEY, SMNVEV (reference sequence). This CDR3 is CASSTTAGATYEQYF. The CDR3 DNA reads as TGTGCCAGCTCCACGACGGCGGGAGCGACCTACGAGCAGTACTTC.

The rearrangement uses TRBV5-1 and TRBJ2-3, with 8 bases that match TRBD2. The CDR3 is 15 residues long. Trimming removed 4 bases from V and 2 bases from J; junction bases left unmatched: 6. Germline lookup yields CDR1 SGHRS and CDR2 YFSETQ. This CDR3 is CASSPGLAPTDTQYF. CDR3 sequence (DNA): TGCGCCAGCAGCCCCGGACTAGCTCCCACAGATACGCAGTATTTT.

V is TRBV15 and J is TRBJ2-7; a possible D gene is TRBD1 (7 bases). Trimming removed 5 bases from V and 5 bases from J, with 13 bases in between. The CDR3 is made up of 13 amino acids. Germline V gives CDR1 LNHNV, CDR2 YYDKDF (reference sequence). Here the CDR3 reads CATSRGTEDEQYF. CDR3 DNA sequence: TGTGCCACCAGCCGGGGGACAGAGGACGAGCAGTACTTC.

The chain has TRBV5-4 and TRBJ2-3, with D possibly TRBD1 on 5 matching bases. This CDR3 is built from 13 residues. Germline CDR1 is SGHNT and CDR2 is YYREEE (reference sequence). V was pared by 1 base and J by 3 bases, with 6 bases between. CDR3: CASSLRGTDTQYF. For the CDR3, the DNA is TGTGCCAGCAGCTTGAGGGGAACAGATACGCAGTATTTT.

The J gene is TRBJ2-7, the V gene TRBV7-8, with 8 bases matching TRBD2. The junction had 6 bases not matched to a gene; V was cut back by 5 bases and J by 3 bases. The CDR3 has 14 residues. From germline, CDR1 is SGHVS and CDR2 FQNEAQ. For the CDR3, the DNA is TGTGCCAGCAGCCTGGGACTAGGGGGCTACGAGCAGTACTTC. This encodes CASSLGLGGYEQYF. The full variable domain, its missing parts supplied by reference TRBV7-8 and TRBJ2-7, is GAGVSQSPRYKVAKRGQDVALRCDPISGHVSLFWYQQALGQGPEFLTYFQNEAQLDKSGLPSDRFFAERPEGSVSTLKIQRTQQEDSAVYLCASSLGLGGYEQYFGPGTRLTVT.

The rearrangement uses TRBV5-1 and TRBJ1-1; 9 positions match TRBD1. CDR1 is SGHRS, CDR2 YFSETQ, per germline. V lost 3 bases and J lost 5; bases outside the gene matches: 5. The CDR3 consists of 14 residues. CDR3 DNA sequence: TGCGCCAGCAGCTACGGGACAGGGAAGACTGAAGCTTTCTTT. Its protein is CASSYGTGKTEAFF.

Here the CDR3 reads CAWNPLGQGSNGYTF. The CDR3 DNA is TGTGCCTGGAATCCCTTGGGACAGGGTTCGAATGGCTACACCTTC. This chain uses TRBV30 with TRBJ1-2, with 9 bases that match TRBD1. CDR3 length: 15 residues. Trimming removed 4 bases from V and 6 bases from J; junction bases left unmatched: 12. Germline V CDR1 and CDR2: GTSNPN, SVGIG (reference sequence).

CDR3 nucleotides: TGTGCCAGCAGTCCCGACCCACGACAGAGTTGGAACCATGGCTACACCTTC. Its protein product is CASSPDPRQSWNHGYTF. V usage is TRBV27 and J usage is TRBJ1-2; TRBD1 is a possible D gene (5 bases). This CDR3 is built from 17 residues. Germline CDR1 is MNHEY and CDR2 is SMNVEV (reference sequence). V was pared by 5 bases and J by 6 bases, with 25 bases between.

The chain has TRBV27 and TRBJ1-2; no firm D call. V lost 5 bases, J lost 6 bases, and 13 bases lay in between. This CDR3 comprises 13 residues. CDR1 is MNHEY, CDR2 SMNVEV, per germline (reference sequence). Here the CDR3 reads CASSPLRMDGYTF. The CDR3 bases are TGTGCCAGCAGTCCCCTAAGAATGGATGGCTACACCTTC.

The chain is built from TRBV28 and TRBJ2-1; tentatively, D is TRBD2 (6 bases). Trimming left V 7 bases short and J 4 bases short, with 23 bases between. This CDR3 comprises 17 residues. The germline gives CDR1 MDHEN, CDR2 SYDVKM. In DNA, the CDR3 is TGTGCCAGCATCTTAAGCCAACAGGAGGGAGAGTACAATGAGCAGTTCTTC. This translates into CASILSQQEGEYNEQFF.

The chain has TRBV7-6 and TRBJ2-7, with 8 bases fitting TRBD1. This CDR3 contains 15 residues. Germline CDR1 reads SGHVS; CDR2 reads FNYEAQ. V shed 1 base, J shed 2 bases, and the junction held 4 bases outside the gene matches. The CDR3, as DNA: TGTGCCAGCAGCTTAGGCTCAGGGGGCCCCTACGAGCAGTACTTC. Protein: CASSLGSGGPYEQYF.

V is TRBV7-2 and J is TRBJ2-7, with D perhaps TRBD2 (6 bases). Germline lookup yields CDR1 SGHTA and CDR2 FQGNSA. The CDR3 loop spans 14 amino acids. V was clipped by 3 bases and J by 2 bases, with 11 bases between them. This chain's CDR3 is CASSFWPSAYEQYF. CDR3 nucleotides: TGTGCCAGCAGCTTTTGGCCTAGCGCCTACGAGCAGTACTTC.

The rearrangement joins TRBV7-6 to TRBJ1-4, with TRBD1 matching 7 bases. CDR3 length: 16 residues. The J segment lost 7 bases and the V segment lost 5 bases, leaving 13 bases of the junction unmatched. Germline loops: CDR1 SGHVS, CDR2 FNYEAQ. CDR3 DNA: TGTGCCAGCAGCCTGGGTATTTGGACAGGTCCTGAAAAACTGTTTTTT. This sequence encodes CASSLGIWTGPEKLFF.

The chain employs TRBV29-1 and TRBJ2-7, with D maybe TRBD2 (5 bases). The germline gives CDR1 SQVTM, CDR2 ANQGSEA. CDR3 length: 11 residues. The ends were cut back, 5 bases at V and 3 bases at J, with 8 bases in the middle. CDR3 sequence reads: CSVNEGYEQYF. The CDR3 DNA follows: TGCAGCGTTAACGAGGGCTACGAGCAGTACTTC.

The rearrangement uses TRBV4-1 and TRBJ1-4; D not certain. The CDR3 extends over 14 amino acids. From germline, CDR1 is MGHRA and CDR2 YSYEKL. V lost 0 bases and J lost 7, with 9 bases in between. CDR3 sequence reads: CASSQEAYGEKLFF. The DNA of the CDR3 is TGCGCCAGCAGCCAAGAAGCCTATGGTGAAAAACTGTTTTTT.

The chain joins TRBV19 to TRBJ1-5; a weak D match, TRBD1 (6 bases). The germline V and J ends were trimmed by 1 base and 1 base, with 8 bases remaining between them. Germline V gene data show CDR1 as LNHDA and CDR2 as SQIVND (reference sequence). CDR3 length: 15 residues. The CDR3 DNA follows: TGTGCCAGTAGTATAGCAAGGGGGAGCAATCAGCCCCAGCATTTT. Amino acid sequence: CASSIARGSNQPQHF. The entire variable domain, with the rest obtained from reference TRBV19 and TRBJ1-5, is as follows: DGGITQSPKYLFRKEGQNVTLSCEQNLNHDAMYWYRQDPGQGLRLIYYSQIVNDFQKGDIAEGYSVSREKKESFPLTVTSAQKNPTAFYLCASSIARGSNQPQHFGDGTRLSIL.

This clone was seen a handful of times. The genes are TRBV9 and TRBJ1-2; D perhaps matches TRBD1 (5 bases). Trimming took 0 bases from V and 0 from J, leaving 6 bases between them. Germline V gene sequence: CDR1 SGDLS, CDR2 YYNGEE. This CDR3 comprises 14 residues. CDR3 sequence (DNA): TGTGCCAGCAGCGTAGGGGGCACTAACTATGGCTACACCTTC. Its protein product is CASSVGGTNYGYTF.

The chain is built from TRBV19 and TRBJ1-5, with a possible D match to TRBD1 (6 bases). The CDR3 is made up of 14 amino acids. In germline, CDR1 is LNHDA, CDR2 SQIVND (reference sequence). With 7 bases removed from V and 5 bases from J, the gap between germline ends came to 15 bases. The CDR3: CASMGHHDYQPQHF. For the CDR3, the DNA is TGTGCCAGTATGGGACACCATGACTATCAGCCCCAGCATTTT. The full variable domain, in which reference TRBV19 and TRBJ1-5 provide the parts outside the CDR3, is DGGITQSPKYLFRKEGQNVTLSCEQNLNHDAMYWYRQDPGQGLRLIYYSQIVNDFQKGDIAEGYSVSREKKESFPLTVTSAQKNPTAFYLCASMGHHDYQPQHFGDGTRLSIL.

CDR3 amino acids: CASSLGLAERGPVYEQYF. CDR3 DNA: TGTGCCAGTAGCTTGGGACTAGCGGAAAGGGGCCCGGTCTACGAGCAGTACTTC. This chain links TRBV19 with TRBJ2-7; TRBD2 agrees at 11 bases. CDR1 LNHDA and CDR2 SQIVND come from the germline V gene (reference sequence). The V and J ends lost 6 bases and 3 bases, in that order; junction bases with no gene match: 16. This CDR3 has 18 residues.

The chain is built from TRBV27 and TRBJ2-7; D possibly corresponds to TRBD2 (5 bases). V lost 5 bases and J 3 bases, leaving 14 bases between the germline ends. Germline V gene sequence: CDR1 MNHEY, CDR2 SMNVEV (reference sequence). The CDR3 loop spans 14 amino acids. CDR3 amino acids: CASSIAPGSYEQYF. DNA of the CDR3: TGTGCCAGCAGTATCGCCCCGGGAAGCTACGAGCAGTACTTC.

The rearrangement uses TRBV19 and TRBJ2-7, with TRBD2 matching 7 bases. Germline V lookup: CDR1 LNHDA, CDR2 SQIVND (reference sequence). The CDR3 length is 14 residues. Losses at the gene ends were 5 bases for V and 6 bases for J; bases not matched to a gene: 10. Here the CDR3 DNA reads TGTGCCAGTAGTCCTTTAGCGGGCTTCCCCGAGCAGTACTTC. Protein: CASSPLAGFPEQYF.

The chain recombines TRBV14 with TRBJ1-1, with D unclear. The CDR3 runs 13 residues. V was clipped by 1 base and J by 6 bases, with 9 bases between them. Per the germline V gene, CDR1 is SGHDN and CDR2 is FVKESK. The DNA for the CDR3 is TGTGCCAGCAGCCAAGGTCAGTTGGCTGAAGCTTTCTTT. This gives the protein CASSQGQLAEAFF. Full variable domain (rest looked up from reference TRBV14 and TRBJ1-1): EAGVTQFPSHSVIEKGQTVTLRCDPISGHDNLYWYRRVMGKEIKFLLHFVKESKQDESGMPNNRFLAERTGGTYSTLKVQPAELEDSGVYFCASSQGQLAEAFFGQGTRLTVV.

This clone was detected only a few times. The genes are TRBV4-1 and TRBJ1-5, with no clear D. The germline V gene encodes CDR1 MGHRA and CDR2 YSYEKL. The CDR3 is 14 residues long. Trimming shortened V by 4 bases and J by 0 bases, and 7 bases separated the two germline ends. This chain's CDR3 is CASSRGDSNQPQHF. The CDR3 nucleotides are TGCGCCAGCAGCCGTGGAGATAGCAATCAGCCCCAGCATTTT.

The chain links TRBV18 to TRBJ1-6, with 9 bases lining up with TRBD1. Germline V CDR1 and CDR2: KGHSH, LQKENI. V was pared by 6 bases and J by 10 bases, with 7 bases of the junction left unmatched. This CDR3 contains 14 residues. In DNA form, the CDR3 reads TGTGCCAGCTCTACCCGGGACAGGGCATCACCCCTCCACTTT. It yields the protein CASSTRDRASPLHF.

The chain carries TRBV4-2 and TRBJ1-2; D is perhaps TRBD1 (6 bases). There are 14 residues in the CDR3. The V and J ends lost 5 bases and 4 bases respectively, with 14 bases between them. From germline, CDR1 is LGHNA and CDR2 YNFKEQ. CDR3 coding DNA: TGTGCCAGCAGCTCAGACACAGGGTTCTATGGCTACACCTTC. Its protein is CASSSDTGFYGYTF.